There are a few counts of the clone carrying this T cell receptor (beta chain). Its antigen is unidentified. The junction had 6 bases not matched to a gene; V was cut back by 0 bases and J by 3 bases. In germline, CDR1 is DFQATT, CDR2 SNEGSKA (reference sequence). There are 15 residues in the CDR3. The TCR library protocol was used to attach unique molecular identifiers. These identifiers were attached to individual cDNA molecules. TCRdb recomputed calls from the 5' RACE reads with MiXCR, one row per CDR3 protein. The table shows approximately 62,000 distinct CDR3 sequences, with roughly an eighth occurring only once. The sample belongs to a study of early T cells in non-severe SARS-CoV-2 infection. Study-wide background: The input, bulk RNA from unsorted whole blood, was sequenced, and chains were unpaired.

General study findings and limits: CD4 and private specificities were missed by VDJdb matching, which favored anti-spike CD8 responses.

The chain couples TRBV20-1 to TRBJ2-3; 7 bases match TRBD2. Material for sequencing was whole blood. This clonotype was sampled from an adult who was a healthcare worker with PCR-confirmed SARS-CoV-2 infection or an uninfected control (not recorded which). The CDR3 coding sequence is TGCAGTGCTAGAGAGTGGCTAGCGGAAACAGATACGCAGTATTTT. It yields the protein CSAREWLAETDTQYF.